Listed below are T cell receptor beta chains from one sample, sequenced in a study of blood T cells in healthy people across ages. TCRdb independently ran MiXCR on the 5' RACE reads; one entry per CDR3 protein. Seen here are around 1,500,000 distinct CDR3 sequences, under 30% observed once, and the top ten hold 7.7%. Sample: blood. The receptors originated from a woman in her 30s in good health. Each CDR3 is given with its conserved first and last residue. D genes are given only for firm matches. Only part of the rows carry a size: once, few, many, or a class if the clone is expanded.

-	-	TRBV14	TRBJ1-3	CASRGPRARNTIYF	TGTGCCAGCAGGGGCCCCAGGGCGCGAAACACCATATATTTT
-	-	TRBV5-5	TRBJ1-4	CASSPRAAEKLFF	TGTGCCAGCAGCCCCCGCGCAGCTGAAAAACTGTTTTTT
-	-	TRBV15	TRBJ2-1	CATSGGVGVYNEQFF	TGTGCCACCAGCGGTGGTGTGGGAGTCTACAATGAGCAGTTCTTC
TRBD2	few	TRBV6-2/TRBV6-3	TRBJ2-1	CASRTTGLAGSREQFF	TGTGCCAGCAGGACCACTGGACTAGCGGGTTCACGTGAGCAGTTCTTC
-	few	TRBV18	TRBJ1-2	CASSYDGVEGYTF	TGTGCCAGCTCCTACGACGGGGTAGAAGGCTACACCTTC
-	-	TRBV7-3	TRBJ2-3	CASSPGWGANTDTQYF	TGTGCCAGCAGCCCCGGATGGGGGGCGAACACAGATACGCAGTATTTT
-	few	TRBV18	TRBJ2-5	CASSRRGELGETQYF	TGTGCCAGCTCACGAAGGGGGGAGCTCGGGGAGACCCAGTACTTC
-	many	TRBV20-1	TRBJ2-5	CSAREKPFQGTQYF	TGCAGTGCTAGAGAGAAGCCCTTTCAGGGGACCCAGTACTTC
TRBD1	-	TRBV4-1	TRBJ1-2	CDSSQTTGAGYTF	TGCGACAGCAGCCAAACAACAGGGGCTGGCTACACCTTC
TRBD2	-	TRBV7-2	TRBJ2-1	CASSSSSSGNEQFF	TGTGCCAGCAGCTCCTCCTCTAGCGGCAATGAGCAGTTCTTC
TRBD2	-	TRBV12-3/TRBV12-4	TRBJ2-3	CASSWRTSGTDTQYF	TGTGCCAGCAGTTGGAGGACTAGCGGCACAGATACGCAGTATTTT
-	-	TRBV15	TRBJ1-2	CATSRDQSGPAANYGYTF	TGTGCCACCAGCAGAGATCAAAGCGGGCCGGCAGCTAACTATGGCTACACCTTC
TRBD2	few	TRBV7-2	TRBJ2-5	CASSFSGGAAETQYF	TGTGCCAGCAGCTTTAGCGGGGGGGCCGCCGAGACCCAGTACTTC
-	many	TRBV6-1	TRBJ2-1	CASSGADEQFF	TGTGCCAGCAGTGGAGCGGATGAGCAGTTCTTC
TRBD2	-	TRBV13	TRBJ2-7	CASSLTSGGLEQYF	TGTGCCAGCAGCCTGACTAGCGGGGGTCTCGAGCAGTACTTC
-	few	TRBV27	TRBJ1-1	CASSLRGETEAFF	TGTGCCAGCAGTCTGAGGGGGGAGACTGAAGCTTTCTTT
-	many	TRBV20-1	TRBJ2-4	CSATSRGEAKNIQYF	TGCAGTGCTACCTCTCGGGGCGAAGCCAAAAACATTCAGTACTTC
-	few	TRBV20-1	TRBJ2-5	CSARDFRGEETQYF	TGCAGTGCTAGAGATTTTCGAGGGGAAGAGACCCAGTACTTC
TRBD2	-	TRBV28	TRBJ2-7	CASSTTGTRPYEQYF	TGTGCCAGCAGCACTACCGGGACTAGACCCTACGAGCAGTACTTC
-	few	TRBV12-3/TRBV12-4	TRBJ2-1	CASSFQRVGGQFF	TGTGCCAGCAGTTTCCAGCGGGTGGGGGGGCAGTTCTTC
-	-	TRBV2	TRBJ2-1	CASRTLYNEQFF	TGTGCCAGCAGGACCCTTTACAATGAGCAGTTCTTC
TRBD1	-	TRBV5-6	TRBJ1-1	CASSFSQGVLNTEAFF	TGTGCCAGCAGCTTCTCACAGGGGGTTCTTAACACTGAAGCTTTCTTT
-	few	TRBV27	TRBJ2-1	CASSISGKSSYNEQFF	TGTGCCAGCAGTATTAGCGGTAAGAGCTCCTACAATGAGCAGTTCTTC
-	few	TRBV12-3/TRBV12-4	TRBJ2-3	CASSFKRGSTDTQYF	TGTGCCAGCAGTTTCAAGCGAGGGAGCACAGATACGCAGTATTTT
TRBD1	few	TRBV3-1	TRBJ1-1	CASSQADRGKEAFF	TGTGCCAGCAGCCAAGCTGACAGGGGAAAAGAAGCTTTCTTT
TRBD2	few	TRBV14	TRBJ2-1	CASSPAGGQQFF	TGTGCCAGCAGCCCCGCGGGGGGACAGCAGTTCTTC
-	few	TRBV14	TRBJ2-1	CASSPDGVGEQFF	TGTGCCAGCAGCCCCGACGGGGTCGGAGAGCAGTTCTTC
-	-	TRBV15	TRBJ2-5	CATSPRVGNQETQYF	TGTGCCACCAGCCCAAGGGTGGGGAACCAAGAGACCCAGTACTTC
-	-	TRBV29-1	TRBJ1-5	CSVGGGLSNQPQHF	TGCAGCGTTGGGGGGGGGTTGAGCAATCAGCCCCAGCATTTT
-	few	TRBV28	TRBJ2-3	CASSLQTTSSDTQYF	TGTGCCAGCAGCCTCCAAACTACTAGTTCAGATACGCAGTATTTT
TRBD2	-	TRBV20-1	TRBJ2-1	CSASGASGGYQETQFF	TGCAGTGCTAGTGGGGCTAGCGGGGGGTACCAAGAGACCCAGTTCTTC
-	few	TRBV15	TRBJ1-1	CATSLSRNTEAFF	TGTGCCACCAGCCTCTCCCGGAACACTGAAGCTTTCTTT
-	-	TRBV21-1	TRBJ2-1	CASSKERQGGYNEQFF	TGTGCCAGCAGCAAAGAGAGGCAGGGGGGGTACAATGAGCAGTTCTTC
-	many	TRBV12-3/TRBV12-4	TRBJ1-2	CASSPNEDGYTF	TGTGCCAGCAGTCCCAATGAGGATGGCTACACCTTC
-	many	TRBV5-5	TRBJ2-5	CASSSPDSQETQYF	TGTGCCAGCAGCTCCCCGGACTCCCAAGAGACCCAGTACTTC
TRBD1	few	TRBV5-1	TRBJ1-1	CASSPGEGAPLNTEAFF	TGCGCCAGCAGTCCCGGGGAGGGGGCCCCACTGAACACTGAAGCTTTCTTT
TRBD1	-	TRBV10-3	TRBJ2-1	CAISESGQGNFGNEQFF	TGTGCCATCAGTGAGTCGGGACAGGGGAACTTCGGCAATGAGCAGTTCTTC
TRBD2	many	TRBV20-1	TRBJ2-7	CSASRGGGGGDEQYF	TGCAGTGCTTCCCGGGGGGGAGGGGGAGGCGACGAGCAGTACTTC
-	-	TRBV3-1	TRBJ1-1	CASSQESGPDTEAFF	TGTGCCAGCAGCCAAGAGAGCGGGCCGGACACTGAAGCTTTCTTT
TRBD1	many	TRBV5-6	TRBJ1-1	CASSLRTGVNTEAFF	TGTGCCAGCAGCTTGAGAACAGGGGTTAACACTGAAGCTTTCTTT
-	many	TRBV7-2	TRBJ2-1	CASSLAGGRVSLTYNEQFF	TGTGCCAGCAGCTTAGCCGGGGGCAGGGTCTCGTTGACCTACAATGAGCAGTTCTTC
-	-	TRBV20-1	TRBJ2-7	CSARDTLTYEQYF	TGCAGTGCCCGGGACACATTAACCTACGAGCAGTACTTC
TRBD1	-	TRBV11-2	TRBJ2-7	CASSGGTGSNSEQYF	TGTGCCAGCAGTGGGGGGACAGGGAGTAACTCCGAGCAGTACTTC
TRBD1	few	TRBV20-1	TRBJ2-1	CSAEDGQGDNEQFF	TGCAGTGCGGAGGACGGACAGGGGGACAATGAGCAGTTCTTC